This passage covers 30 T cell receptor beta chains from one sample sequenced in a study of identical twins' blood T cells. TCRdb re-called the 5' RACE reads through MiXCR, storing one row per CDR3 protein. The sample holds 350,000 to 450,000 distinct CDR3 sequences, 25% to 35% seen once. Material for sequencing was PBMCs. These receptors all stem from a woman aged 18-49 years in good health.

A few counts support this clonotype. The chain joins TRBV5-1 to TRBJ2-4, with 7 bases matching TRBD1. Germline CDR1 SGHRS, CDR2 YFSETQ. The CDR3 has 14 residues. J lost 5 bases, V lost 4 bases, and 6 bases had no gene match. CDR3 nucleotides: TGCGCCAGCAGCGAACAGGGGATCGAAAACATTCAGTACTTC. Amino acids: CASSEQGIENIQYF. Looking up the rest from reference TRBV5-1 and TRBJ2-4 gives the full variable domain: KAGVTQTPRYLIKTRGQQVTLSCSPISGHRSVSWYQQTPGQGLQFLFEYFSETQRNKGNFPGRFSGRQFSNSRSEMNVSTLELGDSALYLCASSEQGIENIQYFGAGTRLSVL.

This clonotype has more than one count but fewer than ten. J is TRBJ1-2 and V is TRBV20-1; 12 nucleotides line up with TRBD1. The trim removed 7 bases at V and 5 bases at J, leaving 14 bases unmatched. The CDR3 consists of 16 residues. The V gene's germline CDR1 is DFQATT and CDR2 SNEGSKA (reference sequence). The CDR3: CSVTTYGTGGEYGYTF. CDR3 DNA: TGCAGTGTCACGACTTACGGGACAGGGGGCGAGTATGGCTACACCTTC.

With respect to this clonotype: At one end, the junction sequence differs from germline, possibly due to a read error. The chain has TRBV6-5 and TRBJ1-3; perhaps TRBD1 as D (5 bases). Germline CDR1 and CDR2: MNHEY and SVGAGI. The CDR3 sequence is 14 residues long. CDR3 sequence: CASSSRVGGSTIYF. CDR3 nucleotide sequence: TGTGCCAGCAGTTCCAGGGTGGGAGGAAGCACCATATATTTT.

A few counts support this clonotype. This chain joins TRBV29-1 and TRBJ1-1, with TRBD1 as a possible D gene (6 bases). CDR1 is SQVTM and CDR2 is ANQGSEA in the germline V gene. The CDR3 has 14 residues. Trimming took 5 bases from V and 1 from J, leaving 14 bases between them. CDR3 DNA sequence: TGCAGCGTTTTCTCCCGGACAGAGAACACTGAAGCTTTCTTT. The encoded protein is CSVFSRTENTEAFF.

The chain recombines TRBV7-2 with TRBJ2-1; D gene uncertain. Germline V lookup: CDR1 SGHTA, CDR2 FQGNSA. V dropped 2 bases and J dropped 3 bases, with 11 bases sitting between them. The CDR3 runs to 15 residues. This CDR3 reads CASSLRVQVYNEQFF. Written as DNA, the CDR3 is TGTGCCAGCAGCTTAAGGGTTCAGGTCTACAATGAGCAGTTCTTC.

The chain joins TRBV20-1 to TRBJ1-1; D call uncertain. This CDR3 has 14 amino acids. Trimming took off 4 bases at V and 5 bases at J, with 17 bases between the two ends. Germline V CDR1 and CDR2: DFQATT, SNEGSKA (reference sequence). The CDR3 nucleotides are TGCAGTGCTAATTCGGGCCCTCTGGGTACTGAAGCTTTCTTT. Its translation is CSANSGPLGTEAFF.

As concerns this clonotype: The conserved final phenylalanine or tryptophan is absent from the CDR3, which likely points to a read error. The V gene is TRBV4-3, the J gene TRBJ2-7, with TRBD2 as a possible D gene (6 bases). V lost 1 base and J lost 3, with 10 bases in between. There are 14 residues in the CDR3. The germline V gene has CDR1 LGHNA and CDR2 YSLEER. As DNA, the CDR3 is TGCGCCAGCAGCCAAGTTAGAGCGGGCTACGAGCAGTACTCC. Its protein is CASSQVRAGYEQYS.

This clonotype was recorded at least ten times. V gene TRBV15 combines with J gene TRBJ1-2; D not certain. The germline CDR1 and CDR2 sequences are LNHNV and YYDKDF (reference sequence). Trimming cost V 7 bases and J 7 bases, with 22 bases left between them. There are 15 residues in the CDR3. CDR3 loop: CATTSVETKLLGYTF. The CDR3 DNA is TGTGCCACCACTTCAGTTGAGACAAAACTTCTTGGCTACACCTTC. Complete variable domain (other parts from reference TRBV15 and TRBJ1-2): DAMVIQNPRYQVTQFGKPVTLSCSQTLNHNVMYWYQQKSSQAPKLLFHYYDKDFNNEADTPDNFQSRRPNTSFCFLDIRSPGLGDTAMYLCATTSVETKLLGYTFGSGTRLTVV.

This clonotype was picked up a small number of times. This chain joins TRBV7-9 and TRBJ2-7, with D possibly TRBD2 on 5 matching bases. Between the trimmed V and J ends, which lost 4 bases and 2 bases, there was a span of 12 bases. The CDR3 length is 14 residues. Germline V gene lookup returns CDR1 SEHNR and CDR2 FQNEAQ (reference sequence). CDR3 amino acids: CASSSTTQAYEQYF. CDR3 nucleotide sequence: TGTGCCAGCAGCTCGACTACCCAAGCCTACGAGCAGTACTTC.

CDR3 sequence (DNA): TGTGCCAGCAGTCCACCGACAGATCAGCCCCAGCATTTT. Residues: CASSPPTDQPQHF. The V and J genes are TRBV28 and TRBJ1-5; weak D call: TRBD1 (5 bases). This CDR3 has 13 residues. Germline lookup yields CDR1 MDHEN and CDR2 SYDVKM. V lost 5 bases, J lost 5 bases, and 10 bases lay in between.

This clonotype was detected only once. The J gene is TRBJ2-3, the V gene TRBV5-1; D tentatively reads TRBD1 or TRBD2 (6 bases each). The CDR3 length is 14 residues. V gave up 8 bases and J gave up 2 bases, with 15 bases separating them. Germline V CDR1 and CDR2: SGHRS, YFSETQ. This chain's CDR3 is CARSPGALTDTQYF. The DNA for the CDR3 is TGCGCCAGGAGCCCGGGGGCCCTCACAGATACGCAGTATTTT.

There are a few counts of this clonotype. For the CDR3, the DNA is TGTGCCAGCAGCCAAGAAGGCGGCAGGGGTTGGTATGGCTACACCTTC. Protein sequence: CASSQEGGRGWYGYTF. This chain connects TRBV3-1 to TRBJ1-2, with D tentatively TRBD1 (6 bases). The CDR3 runs to 16 residues. Germline V gene data show CDR1 as LGHDT and CDR2 as YNNKEL (reference sequence). Between the trimmed V and J ends, which lost 0 bases and 5 bases, there was a span of 16 bases.

This clonotype was seen at least ten times. The gene calls are TRBV9 and TRBJ1-1; D may be TRBD1 (5 bases). Germline assignment: CDR1 SGDLS and CDR2 YYNGEE. V lost 0 bases to trimming and J lost 6 bases, with 15 bases between them. CDR3 length: 15 residues. CDR3 DNA sequence: TGTGCCAGCAGCGTAGCCGCAGGTTGGGGCGCTGAAGCTTTCTTT. It is translated as CASSVAAGWGAEAFF.

V and J are TRBV9 and TRBJ1-2; D possibly corresponds to TRBD1 (6 bases). The V end was cut by 4 bases, the J end by 8 bases, with 15 bases between. The CDR3 runs to 13 residues. The germline V gene has CDR1 SGDLS and CDR2 YYNGEE. The CDR3 region has the DNA TGTGCCAGCAGCCCCGCAGGGGATCGCGGCTACACCTTC. It codes for CASSPAGDRGYTF.

This clonotype was counted a few times. The rearrangement links TRBV9 to TRBJ1-5, with a possible D match to TRBD1 (5 bases). CDR1 SGDLS and CDR2 YYNGEE come from the germline V gene. Between the trimmed V and J ends, which lost 0 bases and 5 bases, there was a span of 9 bases. The CDR3 has 14 residues. The CDR3 nucleotides are TGTGCCAGCAGCGTAGCGGCAGGGTATCAGCCCCAGCATTTT. Protein product: CASSVAAGYQPQHF.

This clonotype has more than one count but fewer than ten. The chain carries TRBV4-2 and TRBJ2-3; 7 bases map to TRBD1. The CDR3 is made up of 15 amino acids. Looked up from germline, CDR1 is LGHNA and CDR2 is YNFKEQ. Losses at the gene ends were 3 bases for V and 4 bases for J; bases not matched to a gene: 7. The CDR3 sequence is CASSQVQGDADTQYF. CDR3 bases: TGTGCCAGCAGCCAGGTCCAGGGGGATGCAGATACGCAGTATTTT.

CDR3 residues: CASSQDLDKQETQYF. The CDR3 DNA reads as TGCGCCAGCAGCCAAGATCTAGACAAACAAGAGACCCAGTACTTC. This sequence joins TRBV4-3 and TRBJ2-5; D is undetermined. Trimming cost V 0 bases and J 2 bases, with 10 bases left between them. Germline V gene sequence: CDR1 LGHNA, CDR2 YSLEER. The CDR3 loop spans 15 amino acids.

This clonotype was seen repeatedly, ten times or more. The chain joins TRBV12-3 or TRBV12-4 to TRBJ1-4, with 8 bases that match TRBD1. The CDR3 has 17 amino acids. With 7 bases clipped from V and 4 bases from J, the junction kept 14 bases outside the gene matches. CDR3 loop: CASNLQLGTGVNEKLFF. The CDR3, as DNA: TGTGCCAGCAATCTACAATTAGGGACAGGAGTTAATGAAAAACTGTTTTTT.

This clonotype occurred a few times. The chain joins TRBV5-1 to TRBJ2-2, with 7 bases fitting TRBD1. Germline V gene data show CDR1 as SGHRS and CDR2 as YFSETQ. This CDR3 has 15 amino acids. Trimming removed 2 bases from V and 3 bases from J; junction bases left unmatched: 4. CDR3 DNA: TGCGCCAGCAGCTTCGGAGACAGGGACACCGGGGAGCTGTTTTTT. Translating gives CASSFGDRDTGELFF.

This clonotype was observed a few times. One junction end does not reproduce the germline sequence, and a read error may be involved. The rearrangement uses TRBV18 and TRBJ1-4, with D perhaps matching TRBD1 (6 bases). The length of the CDR3 is 15 residues. Germline loops: CDR1 KGHSH, CDR2 LQKENI. The CDR3 DNA reads as TGTGCCAGCTCTCCACAGGGCGCAACTAATGAAAAACTGTTTTTT. Its translation: CASSPQGATNEKLFF.

This sequence joins TRBV7-2 and TRBJ1-1; a possible D gene is TRBD1 (6 bases). V lost 5 bases and J lost 1, with 20 bases in between. This CDR3 comprises 17 residues. CDR1 is SGHTA, CDR2 FQGNSA, per germline. CDR3 in amino acids: CASSLRNLADRNTEAFF. Here the CDR3 DNA reads TGTGCCAGCAGCCTACGTAACCTAGCGGACAGGAACACTGAAGCTTTCTTT. The full variable domain, in which reference TRBV7-2 and TRBJ1-1 provide the parts outside the CDR3, is GAGVSQSPSNKVTEKGKDVELRCDPISGHTALYWYRQSLGQGLEFLIYFQGNSAPDKSGLPSDRFSAERTGGSVSTLTIQRTQQEDSAVYLCASSLRNLADRNTEAFFGQGTRLTVV.

This clonotype was counted only a few times. V usage is TRBV25-1 and J usage is TRBJ2-5; D might be TRBD2 (6 bases). V lost 5 bases and J 4 bases, leaving 11 bases between the germline ends. Per the germline V gene, CDR1 is MGHDK and CDR2 is SYGVNS. CDR3 length equals 13 residues. CDR3 sequence (DNA): TGTGCCAGCAGTTTCGCGGGGCGAGAGACCCAGTACTTC. Translation gives CASSFAGRETQYF.

The V gene is TRBV12-3 or TRBV12-4, the J gene TRBJ1-1; 7 bases line up with TRBD1. Germline trimming cut 7 bases from V and 10 bases from J; bases unmatched to any gene: 9. The CDR3 has 12 residues. CDR3 protein: CASTLTGFGAFF. The CDR3 DNA reads TGTGCCAGCACCTTGACAGGGTTTGGAGCTTTCTTT.

The chain carries TRBV29-1 and TRBJ1-1; the D gene is possibly TRBD1 (5 bases). This CDR3 comprises 13 residues. Trimming took off 7 bases at V and 2 bases at J, with 14 bases between the two ends. Germline-derived CDR1 and CDR2 are SQVTM and ANQGSEA. The CDR3 region is CSGGGGGNTEAFF. The DNA of the CDR3 is TGCAGCGGAGGCGGGGGGGGAAACACTGAAGCTTTCTTT.

A remark on this clonotype: One junction end disagrees with the germline gene, perhaps due to a read error. The V and J genes are TRBV12-3 or TRBV12-4 and TRBJ1-2, with D unclear. CDR3 length equals 13 residues. DNA for the CDR3: TGTGCCAGCAGTTTCCCAGACAACTATGGCCACACCTTC. It is translated as CASSFPDNYGHTF.

This clonotype was counted a few times. The genes are TRBV7-8 and TRBJ2-7, with D possibly being TRBD2 (5 bases). Germline V gene sequence: CDR1 SGHVS, CDR2 FQNEAQ. Between the trimmed V and J ends, which lost 2 bases and 3 bases, there was a span of 8 bases. CDR3 length: 13 residues. CDR3 residues: CASSLRTHYEQYF. The DNA for the CDR3 is TGTGCCAGCAGCTTACGGACTCACTACGAGCAGTACTTC. The full variable domain, rest sourced from reference TRBV7-8 and TRBJ2-7, is GAGVSQSPRYKVAKRGQDVALRCDPISGHVSLFWYQQALGQGPEFLTYFQNEAQLDKSGLPSDRFFAERPEGSVSTLKIQRTQQEDSAVYLCASSLRTHYEQYFGPGTRLTVT.

This clonotype has more than one count but fewer than ten. The gene calls are TRBV6-2 or TRBV6-3 and TRBJ2-1, with 10 nucleotides matching TRBD2. CDR1 and CDR2 from the germline V gene are MNHEY and SVGEGT. The CDR3 loop spans 16 amino acids. The V segment lost 2 bases and the J segment 4 bases; nucleotides outside the gene matches: 5. The CDR3 nucleotides are TGTGCCAGCAGTTACCGTGGACTAGCGGCTTACAATGAGCAGTTCTTC. It specifies CASSYRGLAAYNEQFF.

V gene TRBV24-1 combines with J gene TRBJ2-1; tentatively, D is TRBD2 (6 bases). The CDR3 spans 14 residues. V lost 4 bases to trimming and J lost 8 bases, with 14 bases between them. Germline lookup yields CDR1 KGHDR and CDR2 SFDVKD. CDR3 loop: CATSEGGDGDEQFF. DNA for the CDR3: TGTGCCACCAGTGAAGGAGGGGACGGCGATGAGCAGTTCTTC.

This clonotype was seen many times. The chain combines TRBV6-6 with TRBJ1-2, with a tentative D call TRBD1 (5 bases). The CDR3 length is 16 residues. CDR1 is MNHNY and CDR2 is SVGAGI in the germline V gene (reference sequence). V lost 0 bases and J lost 0, with 11 bases in between. The CDR3 is CASSYSISGSNYGYTF. DNA of the CDR3: TGTGCCAGCAGTTACTCGATTTCAGGGTCTAACTATGGCTACACCTTC.

The chain employs TRBV19 and TRBJ1-4; 8 positions agree with TRBD1. CDR1 and CDR2 from the germline V gene are LNHDA and SQIVND (reference sequence). The CDR3 is 15 residues long. With V trimmed by 6 bases and J by 8 bases, 11 bases remained unmatched. The CDR3 nucleotides are TGTGCCAGTAGCAAACTCGGACAGGGCGAAGAAAAACTGTTTTTT. Translation gives CASSKLGQGEEKLFF.